The 11 T cell receptor beta chains presented below share a single source sample, sequenced in a study of chemoradiotherapy in HPV16-positive cancers. The assay was immunoSEQ multiplex PCR, and TCRdb's table has in-frame clones only and misses some. The table lists fewer than 40,000 clones, about 92% of them singletons. The sequences come from blood, collected from a patient who underwent chemoradiotherapy. The receptor set was obtained from a human donor with HPV-associated anogenital cancer.

This chain uses TRBV7-2 with TRBJ2-3; D call uncertain. The germline V and J ends were trimmed by 0 bases and 2 bases, with 6 bases remaining between them. CDR3 length equals 14 residues. Germline V gives CDR1 SGHTA, CDR2 FQGNSA. The DNA of the CDR3 is TGTGCCAGCAGCTTAGCCACATACACAGATACGCAGTATTTT. It is translated as CASSLATYTDTQYF. Full variable domain (missing parts from reference TRBV7-2 and TRBJ2-3): GAGVSQSPSNKVTEKGKDVELRCDPISGHTALYWYRQSLGQGLEFLIYFQGNSAPDKSGLPSDRFSAERTGGSVSTLTIQRTQQEDSAVYLCASSLATYTDTQYFGPGTRLTVL.

The rearrangement uses TRBV7-6 and TRBJ2-7, with 8 bases fitting TRBD1. V dropped 4 bases and J dropped 5; count of bases not matched to a gene: 10. Germline assignment: CDR1 SGHVS and CDR2 FNYEAQ. The CDR3 is 15 residues long. The CDR3 loop reads CASSSGTGYGHEQYF. CDR3 sequence (DNA): TGTGCCAGCAGCTCAGGGACAGGATATGGCCACGAGCAGTACTTC.

The chain carries TRBV9 and TRBJ2-1, with 12 bases fitting TRBD2. V lost 5 bases to trimming and J lost 4 bases; unmatched junction nucleotides: 7. CDR3 size: 16 residues. The V gene's germline CDR1 is SGDLS and CDR2 YYNGEE. The CDR3 here is CASRRTSGGLYNEQFF. Written as DNA, the CDR3 is TGTGCCAGCAGACGCACTAGCGGGGGGTTATACAATGAGCAGTTCTTC.

The genes are TRBV7-3 and TRBJ2-2, with 7 nucleotides matching TRBD1. V was clipped by 4 bases and J by 7 bases; unmatched bases: 12. The CDR3 runs 16 residues. The V gene's germline CDR1 is SGHTA and CDR2 FQGTGA. The CDR3 bases are TGTGCCAGCAGCTCCCCCCAGACAGGGATCATCGGGGAGCTGTTTTTT. This codes for CASSSPQTGIIGELFF.

This clone was seen once. The chain recombines TRBV6-5 with TRBJ2-1; D unclear. Per germline, CDR1 MNHEY and CDR2 SVGAGI. This CDR3 contains 13 residues. Trimming left V 2 bases short and J 4 bases short, with 6 bases between. In DNA, the CDR3 is TGTGCCAGCAGTTACAAACGTTACAATGAGCAGTTCTTC. Its protein is CASSYKRYNEQFF.

V gene TRBV5-1 combines with J gene TRBJ1-4; 8 bases align to TRBD1. CDR3 length equals 15 residues. V was clipped by 10 bases and J by 2 bases; unmatched bases: 10. The V gene's germline CDR1 is SGHRS and CDR2 YFSETQ. Here the CDR3 reads CASQSRGLTNEKLFF. The CDR3 DNA follows: TGCGCCTCACAAAGCAGGGGGCTGACTAATGAAAAACTGTTTTTT.

V and J are TRBV19 and TRBJ1-1; TRBD1 aligns across 9 bases. The V gene end was trimmed by 5 bases and the J gene end by 2 bases; junction bases not matched to a gene: 12. The CDR3 contains 17 residues. Germline V lookup: CDR1 LNHDA, CDR2 SQIVND (reference sequence). The CDR3 DNA reads as TGTGCCAGTAGTTTCTTCGGGACAGGGTATAGCAACACTGAAGCTTTCTTT. This encodes CASSFFGTGYSNTEAFF.

The chain links TRBV30 to TRBJ2-5; D gene ambiguous. Per the germline V gene, CDR1 is GTSNPN and CDR2 is SVGIG (reference sequence). V was pared by 4 bases and J by 1 base, with 13 bases between. The CDR3 extends over 14 amino acids. The CDR3 is CAWNLGGRQETQYF. DNA for the CDR3: TGTGCCTGGAACTTGGGTGGACGCCAAGAGACCCAGTACTTC.

The chain employs TRBV18 and TRBJ2-2; 9 nucleotides agree with TRBD1. V lost 4 bases and J lost 3; bases outside the gene matches: 6. The germline V gene encodes CDR1 KGHSH and CDR2 LQKENI. This CDR3 has 16 residues. The CDR3 DNA follows: TGTGCCAGCTCACGACCCGGGACAGGGTACACCGGGGAGCTGTTTTTT. Its protein product is CASSRPGTGYTGELFF. The full variable domain, with the rest looked up from reference TRBV18 and TRBJ2-2, is NAGVMQNPRHLVRRRGQEARLRCSPMKGHSHVYWYRQLPEEGLKFMVYLQKENIIDESGMPKERFSAEFPKEGPSILRIQQVVRGDSAAYFCASSRPGTGYTGELFFGEGSRLTVL.

The genes are TRBV18 and TRBJ1-1; D possibly corresponds to TRBD1 (5 bases). Germline assignment: CDR1 KGHSH and CDR2 LQKENI. V was shortened by 3 bases and J by 0 bases, with 8 bases between the two germline ends. The CDR3 is 14 amino acids. The CDR3 nucleotides read TGTGCCAGCTCACCGCAGGGCTTGAACACTGAAGCTTTCTTT. Amino acid sequence: CASSPQGLNTEAFF. Based on the CDR3 plus reference TRBV18 and TRBJ1-1, the full variable domain is NAGVMQNPRHLVRRRGQEARLRCSPMKGHSHVYWYRQLPEEGLKFMVYLQKENIIDESGMPKERFSAEFPKEGPSILRIQQVVRGDSAAYFCASSPQGLNTEAFFGQGTRLTVV.

The table lists this clone with a few counts. The chain employs TRBV5-6 and TRBJ1-2, with 10 bases that match TRBD1. This CDR3 is 17 amino acids long. Losses at the gene ends were 0 bases for V and 2 bases for J; bases not matched to a gene: 7. From germline, CDR1 is SGHDT and CDR2 YYEEEE. CDR3: CASSLDGTGALNYGYTF. The CDR3 DNA reads TGTGCCAGCAGCTTGGATGGGACAGGGGCATTAAACTATGGCTACACCTTC. Full variable domain (missing parts from reference TRBV5-6 and TRBJ1-2): DAGVTQSPTHLIKTRGQQVTLRCSPKSGHDTVSWYQQALGQGPQFIFQYYEEEERQRGNFPDRFSGHQFPNYSSELNVNALLLGDSALYLCASSLDGTGALNYGYTFGSGTRLTVV.